Listed below are T cell receptor beta chains from one sample, sequenced in a study of T cell repertoires in cytomegalovirus infection. TCRdb re-derived calls from the reads in MiXCR, one entry per CDR3 protein. Among approximately 170,000 distinct CDR3 sequences, approximately 14% were seen once, and the ten largest hold 25% to 30%. The sequencing input was PBMCs. These receptors all come from a human donor in good health (CMV status not recorded). Some clones in this sample may be carry-over from other donors' samples. Each CDR3 is given with its conserved first and last residue. The D gene is left open where the match is weak. Clone size is stated in some rows and not others, as once, few, many or a class when expanded.

DNA,CDR3,J,size,V,D
TGTGCCAGCAGCTTAGTGTTCCGGCCGTCCCTACTTAGCGGGGGGACCCAGTACTTC,CASSLVFRPSLLSGGTQYF,TRBJ2-5,many,TRBV7-8,TRBD2
TGCAGCACATTACAGGGGCACACCTACGAGCAGTACTTC,CSTLQGHTYEQYF,TRBJ2-7,.,TRBV29-1,TRBD1
TGCAGTGCTCCCAAAGAGGGACCGAAGACCCAGTACTTC,CSAPKEGPKTQYF,TRBJ2-5,many,TRBV20-1,.
TGTGCCAGCAGCTTACCCCGGGACTTCCGCGGCGGGGAGCTGTTTTTT,CASSLPRDFRGGELFF,TRBJ2-2,.,TRBV11-2,.
TGTGCCAGCAGACCGGACAGGGCCACAGATACGCAGTATTTT,CASRPDRATDTQYF,TRBJ2-3,many,TRBV5-4,TRBD1
TGTGCCAGCAGAGGGCGGGAGGTGATGAATGAGCAGTTCTTC,CASRGREVMNEQFF,TRBJ2-1,.,TRBV2,TRBD2
TGTGCCAGCAGTTTAACGCGGCCTAACACTGAAGCTTTCTTT,CASSLTRPNTEAFF,TRBJ1-1,few,TRBV12-3/TRBV12-4,.
TGCAGTGCTAGAGATGTAAGGCAGGGGAACACCGGGGAGCTGTTTTTT,CSARDVRQGNTGELFF,TRBJ2-2,.,TRBV20-1,.
TGTGCCAGCAGCTCGTGGAACAATGAGCAGTTCTTC,CASSSWNNEQFF,TRBJ2-1,many,TRBV11-3,.
TGTGCCAGCAGCCTCCGACAGGGGGCCGGCTACAATGAGCAGTTCTTC,CASSLRQGAGYNEQFF,TRBJ2-1,.,TRBV7-9,TRBD1
TGTGCCAGCAGTTACAATGAGCAGTTCTTC,CASSYNEQFF,TRBJ2-1,many,TRBV6-2/TRBV6-3,.
TGTGCCAGCAGAGTGGACAGGGCGACCAATCAGCCCCAGCATTTT,CASRVDRATNQPQHF,TRBJ1-5,many,TRBV2,TRBD1
TGTGCCAGCAGTTTTAAAAGGGCAGATACGCAGTATTTT,CASSFKRADTQYF,TRBJ2-3,few,TRBV28,.
TGTGCCAGCAGCTGGGACAGCTCCGGTCGCCCCCAGCATTTT,CASSWDSSGRPQHF,TRBJ1-5,few,TRBV7-8,TRBD1
TGTGCCAGCAGTTTTGGTAGAAGCAATCAGCCCCAGCATTTT,CASSFGRSNQPQHF,TRBJ1-5,.,TRBV12-3/TRBV12-4,.
TGTGCCAGCAGCCACGGGGGGGTTGGACAGCCCCAGCATTTT,CASSHGGVGQPQHF,TRBJ1-5,many,TRBV7-2,.
TGTGCCAGCAGTTTCTTCGGACAGGGAGGGAATGAAAAACTGTTTTTT,CASSFFGQGGNEKLFF,TRBJ1-4,few,TRBV12-3/TRBV12-4,TRBD1
TGTGCCAGCAGCCTTCGGGACACCTTCTATGGCTACACCTTC,CASSLRDTFYGYTF,TRBJ1-2,many,TRBV27,.
TGTGCCAGCAGCCAAGATTTACGAGGTGGGCAGTTCTTC,CASSQDLRGGQFF,TRBJ2-1,few,TRBV14,.
TGTGCCAGCAGCGACGGGACTAGCGGGAGCCCCACAGATACGCAGTATTTT,CASSDGTSGSPTDTQYF,TRBJ2-3,few,TRBV7-3,TRBD2
TGCAGTGCTTCTAGCGGGAGGGCCTCGGCAGATACGCAGTATTTT,CSASSGRASADTQYF,TRBJ2-3,.,TRBV20-1,TRBD2
TGTGCCAGCAGCCACGCACAGGGGCGCACTGAAGCTTTCTTT,CASSHAQGRTEAFF,TRBJ1-1,few,TRBV12-3/TRBV12-4,TRBD1
TGTGCCAGCAGCGAGAGCGGATTCGGGTACGAGCAGTACTTC,CASSESGFGYEQYF,TRBJ2-7,many,TRBV7-2,.
TGTGCCAGCAGTGGACAGGGATCCACTGAAGCTTTCTTT,CASSGQGSTEAFF,TRBJ1-1,.,TRBV2,TRBD1
TGTGCCAGCACGAGGGACCTGACAGGGAGGTCCTACAATGAGCAGTTCTTC,CASTRDLTGRSYNEQFF,TRBJ2-1,.,TRBV6-2/TRBV6-3,.
TGTGCCAGCAGCCACTTTGGGGGGACCGAGATTAATGAGCAGTTCTTC,CASSHFGGTEINEQFF,TRBJ2-1,.,TRBV11-2,.
TGTGCCAGCAGTTTTCAGACATTCAATCAGCCCCAGCATTTT,CASSFQTFNQPQHF,TRBJ1-5,.,TRBV28,.